The 18 T cell receptor beta chains in this list originate from one sample, sequenced in a study of shared clonotypes between healthy human individuals. The data were produced by immunoSEQ multiplex PCR, yet TCRdb's version contains in-frame clones alone and is incomplete. The data hold around 340,000 clones, with less than 75% observed a single time. The specimen sequenced was memory CD4+ T cells sorted from blood. Subset denoted: CD45RA-negative fraction. All receptors come from a man aged 25 to 40 in good health.

This sequence joins TRBV5-1 and TRBJ2-7; 11 positions match TRBD2. The CDR3 spans 13 residues. Unmatched junction bases numbered 9, after V lost 4 bases and J lost 12 bases. Germline loops: CDR1 SGHRS, CDR2 YFSETQ. The DNA of the CDR3 is TGCGCCAGCAGCGAGACTAGCGGGGCAACCAGGTACTTC. Translation gives CASSETSGATRYF.

Worth noting for this clone: Possible read error: a much larger clone is one base away. The same CDR3 also results from other DNA sequences found in this sample. The chain has TRBV4-1 and TRBJ2-7, with 7 bases that match TRBD1. V lost 4 bases to trimming and J lost 5 bases; unmatched junction nucleotides: 11. The CDR3 is made up of 15 amino acids. Germline V gene data show CDR1 as MGHRA and CDR2 as YSYEKL. The CDR3 DNA reads as TGCGCCAGCAGCCCGCCGCTCTCACAGGGGAACGAGCAGTACTTC. This codes for CASSPPLSQGNEQYF.

The chain is built from TRBV29-1 and TRBJ1-1, with TRBD1 identical over 11 bases. CDR1 is SQVTM, CDR2 ANQGSEA, per germline. V trimming: 4 bases; J trimming: 4 bases; junction bases outside the gene matches: 11. The CDR3 is 16 residues long. The CDR3: CSVAGQGAKYVTEAFF. Here the CDR3 DNA reads TGCAGCGTTGCAGGACAGGGGGCGAAGTATGTCACTGAAGCTTTCTTT.

The genes are TRBV6-5 and TRBJ2-5; D not certain. The V gene's germline CDR1 is MNHEY and CDR2 SVGAGI. V was pared by 2 bases and J by 2 bases, with 12 bases between. The CDR3 has 15 residues. The DNA for the CDR3 is TGTGCCAGCAGTTACCGTGGGAACGGACAAGAGACCCAGTACTTC. Its translation: CASSYRGNGQETQYF.

As to this clone: Different DNA sequences within this sample yield the same CDR3. The chain couples TRBV11-3 to TRBJ2-5; 12 nucleotides match TRBD2. The V and J ends lost 5 bases and 5 bases, in that order; junction bases with no gene match: 3. The CDR3 contains 14 residues. Per germline, CDR1 SGHNT and CDR2 YENEEA. The CDR3 bases are TGTGCCAGCAGCCTGACTAGCGGGAGTGAGACCCAGTACTTC. Protein product: CASSLTSGSETQYF.

V usage is TRBV29-1 and J usage is TRBJ2-3, with D possibly matching TRBD2 (6 bases). CDR3 length: 14 residues. Germline CDR1 SQVTM, CDR2 ANQGSEA. Between the trimmed V and J ends, which lost 2 bases and 2 bases, there was a span of 11 bases. The CDR3 nucleotides are TGCAGCGTTGAACTCCTGCGGGACACAGATACGCAGTATTTT. This gives the protein CSVELLRDTDTQYF.

This rearrangement joins TRBV28 to TRBJ2-7, with TRBD1 matching over 12 bases. Germline V gene lookup returns CDR1 MDHEN and CDR2 SYDVKM. This CDR3 spans 14 amino acids. The V segment lost 6 bases and the J segment 6 bases; nucleotides outside the gene matches: 6. CDR3 amino acids: CASRAGTGGAEQYF. The CDR3 bases are TGTGCCAGCAGAGCCGGGACAGGGGGCGCCGAGCAGTACTTC.

Only one count was recorded for this clone. The chain links TRBV30 to TRBJ1-6; 7 bases line up with TRBD1. Germline V gives CDR1 GTSNPN, CDR2 SVGIG (reference sequence). Germline trimming cut 1 base from V and 7 bases from J; bases unmatched to any gene: 10. The CDR3 consists of 16 residues. CDR3 region: CAWSGLPGQTNSPLHF. The CDR3 DNA sequence: TGTGCCTGGAGTGGACTCCCGGGACAGACAAATTCACCCCTCCACTTT.

This rearrangement joins TRBV19 to TRBJ2-2; D is unresolved. This CDR3 has 14 amino acids. The germline CDR1 and CDR2 sequences are LNHDA and SQIVND (reference sequence). The ends were cut back, 3 bases at V and 3 bases at J, with 8 bases in the middle. CDR3 bases: TGTGCCAGTAGTATCAGCTGGGACACCGGGGAGCTGTTTTTT. It is translated as CASSISWDTGELFF.

The table lists this clone with a count of one. The rearrangement joins TRBV5-4 to TRBJ1-2, with D perhaps matching TRBD1 (5 bases). The CDR3 runs 15 residues. The V and J ends lost 1 base and 4 bases respectively, with 14 bases between them. CDR1 is SGHNT, CDR2 YYREEE, per germline (reference sequence). CDR3 in amino acids: CASSLSQGLGYGYTF. The CDR3 nucleotides read TGTGCCAGCAGCTTGTCCCAGGGTTTAGGCTATGGCTACACCTTC.

This sequence joins TRBV29-1 and TRBJ2-7, with D maybe TRBD1 (6 bases). Trimming stripped 7 bases from V and 2 bases from J, with 21 bases between. This CDR3 region has 15 residues. Per the germline V gene, CDR1 is SQVTM and CDR2 is ANQGSEA. The DNA for the CDR3 is TGCAGCGCCTCAAACCCCGGTCCAGGGGCCTACGAGCAGTACTTC. Protein: CSASNPGPGAYEQYF.

The chain is built from TRBV27 and TRBJ2-7; 9 bases match TRBD2. Germline CDR1 and CDR2: MNHEY and SMNVEV (reference sequence). This CDR3 has 17 amino acids. V gave up 6 bases and J gave up 7 bases; unmatched junction bases: 19. The CDR3 protein is CASSTRLLLAGPREQYF. The CDR3 bases are TGTGCCAGCAGCACCCGACTCCTTCTAGCGGGGCCTAGAGAGCAGTACTTC.

The V gene is TRBV7-9, the J gene TRBJ1-3; D may be TRBD1 (6 bases). The CDR3 contains 15 residues. The ends were cut back, 6 bases at V and 1 base at J, with 13 bases in the middle. Germline V gene data show CDR1 as SEHNR and CDR2 as FQNEAQ (reference sequence). CDR3 loop: CASSTTRGSGNTIYF. The CDR3 DNA sequence: TGTGCCAGCAGTACGACCAGGGGATCTGGAAACACCATATATTTT.

The chain has TRBV9 and TRBJ2-1, with 11 bases aligning to TRBD2. Unmatched junction bases numbered 10, after V lost 2 bases and J lost 0 bases. The CDR3 totals 19 residues. CDR1 and CDR2 from the germline V gene are SGDLS and YYNGEE. CDR3 sequence reads: CASSVRGLADASSYNEQFF. As DNA, the CDR3 is TGTGCCAGCAGCGTTAGGGGACTAGCGGATGCCAGCTCCTACAATGAGCAGTTCTTC.

This clone was observed at least ten times. The J gene is TRBJ2-1, the V gene TRBV7-9; weak D call: TRBD2 (6 bases). This CDR3 contains 15 residues. CDR1 is SEHNR and CDR2 is FQNEAQ in the germline V gene (reference sequence). Deletions cut 11 bases from V and 5 bases from J, with 22 bases between. The CDR3 DNA reads TGTGCCGGAAGTCTTAGCGCGGGACGGCACAATGAGCAGTTCTTC. This encodes CAGSLSAGRHNEQFF.

This chain uses TRBV6-4 with TRBJ2-1; D possibly corresponds to TRBD2 (6 bases). The germline V gene has CDR1 MRHNA and CDR2 SNTAGT. The length of the CDR3 is 13 residues. V was trimmed by 5 bases and J by 1 base, leaving 6 bases between them. Here the CDR3 DNA reads TGTGCCAGCAGTAGCGGGTCCTACAATGAGCAGTTCTTC. It encodes CASSSGSYNEQFF.

On this clone: Other DNA variants within this sample encode the same CDR3. The gene calls are TRBV6-5 and TRBJ2-7, with 10 nucleotides matching TRBD1. The CDR3 is made up of 13 amino acids. Trimming removed 8 bases from V and 2 bases from J; junction bases left unmatched: 3. Per the germline V gene, CDR1 is MNHEY and CDR2 is SVGAGI. The CDR3 DNA follows: TGTGCCAGCCGCGACAGGGGGCCCTACGAGCAGTACTTC. Its translation: CASRDRGPYEQYF.

The CDR3 region has the DNA TGTGCCAGAAGCTTAGGAGGGTGGGCAGGGGTTTCCTACGAGCAGTACTTC. Amino acid sequence: CARSLGGWAGVSYEQYF. The chain links TRBV7-5 to TRBJ2-7; TRBD1, the D gene given by the table, was not confirmed from the DNA. TRBV7-5 is a recognized pseudogene. The CDR3 extends over 17 amino acids.